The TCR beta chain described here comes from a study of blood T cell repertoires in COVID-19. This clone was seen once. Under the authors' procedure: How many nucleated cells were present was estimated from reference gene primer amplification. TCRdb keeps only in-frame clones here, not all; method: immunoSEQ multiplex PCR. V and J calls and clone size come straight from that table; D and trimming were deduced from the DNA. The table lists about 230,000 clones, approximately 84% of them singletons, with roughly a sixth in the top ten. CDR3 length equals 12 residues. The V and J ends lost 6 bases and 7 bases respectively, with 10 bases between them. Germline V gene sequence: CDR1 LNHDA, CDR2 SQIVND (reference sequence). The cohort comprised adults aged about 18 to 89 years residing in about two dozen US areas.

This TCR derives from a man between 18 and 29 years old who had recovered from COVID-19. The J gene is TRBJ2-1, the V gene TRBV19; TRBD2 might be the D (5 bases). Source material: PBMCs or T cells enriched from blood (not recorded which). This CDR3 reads CASRPEGNEQFF. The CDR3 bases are TGTGCCAGTAGGCCAGAGGGTAATGAGCAGTTCTTC.